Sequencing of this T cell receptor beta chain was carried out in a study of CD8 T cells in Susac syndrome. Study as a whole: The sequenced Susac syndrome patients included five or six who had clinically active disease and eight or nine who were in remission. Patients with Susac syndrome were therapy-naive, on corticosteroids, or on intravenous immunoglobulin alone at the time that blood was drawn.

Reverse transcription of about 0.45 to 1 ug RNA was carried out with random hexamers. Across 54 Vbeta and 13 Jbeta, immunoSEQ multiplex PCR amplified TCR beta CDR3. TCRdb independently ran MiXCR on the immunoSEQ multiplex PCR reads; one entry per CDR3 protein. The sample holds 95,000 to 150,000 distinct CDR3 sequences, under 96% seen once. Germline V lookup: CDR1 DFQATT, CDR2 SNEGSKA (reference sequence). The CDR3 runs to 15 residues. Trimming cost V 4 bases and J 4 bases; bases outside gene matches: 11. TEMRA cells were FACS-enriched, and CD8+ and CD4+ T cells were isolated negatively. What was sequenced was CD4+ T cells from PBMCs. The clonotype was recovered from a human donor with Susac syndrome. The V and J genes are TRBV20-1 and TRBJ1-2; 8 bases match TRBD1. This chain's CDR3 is CSATRPGTGLYGYTF. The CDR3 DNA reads TGCAGTGCTACGCGTCCTGGGACAGGACTCTATGGCTACACCTTC.